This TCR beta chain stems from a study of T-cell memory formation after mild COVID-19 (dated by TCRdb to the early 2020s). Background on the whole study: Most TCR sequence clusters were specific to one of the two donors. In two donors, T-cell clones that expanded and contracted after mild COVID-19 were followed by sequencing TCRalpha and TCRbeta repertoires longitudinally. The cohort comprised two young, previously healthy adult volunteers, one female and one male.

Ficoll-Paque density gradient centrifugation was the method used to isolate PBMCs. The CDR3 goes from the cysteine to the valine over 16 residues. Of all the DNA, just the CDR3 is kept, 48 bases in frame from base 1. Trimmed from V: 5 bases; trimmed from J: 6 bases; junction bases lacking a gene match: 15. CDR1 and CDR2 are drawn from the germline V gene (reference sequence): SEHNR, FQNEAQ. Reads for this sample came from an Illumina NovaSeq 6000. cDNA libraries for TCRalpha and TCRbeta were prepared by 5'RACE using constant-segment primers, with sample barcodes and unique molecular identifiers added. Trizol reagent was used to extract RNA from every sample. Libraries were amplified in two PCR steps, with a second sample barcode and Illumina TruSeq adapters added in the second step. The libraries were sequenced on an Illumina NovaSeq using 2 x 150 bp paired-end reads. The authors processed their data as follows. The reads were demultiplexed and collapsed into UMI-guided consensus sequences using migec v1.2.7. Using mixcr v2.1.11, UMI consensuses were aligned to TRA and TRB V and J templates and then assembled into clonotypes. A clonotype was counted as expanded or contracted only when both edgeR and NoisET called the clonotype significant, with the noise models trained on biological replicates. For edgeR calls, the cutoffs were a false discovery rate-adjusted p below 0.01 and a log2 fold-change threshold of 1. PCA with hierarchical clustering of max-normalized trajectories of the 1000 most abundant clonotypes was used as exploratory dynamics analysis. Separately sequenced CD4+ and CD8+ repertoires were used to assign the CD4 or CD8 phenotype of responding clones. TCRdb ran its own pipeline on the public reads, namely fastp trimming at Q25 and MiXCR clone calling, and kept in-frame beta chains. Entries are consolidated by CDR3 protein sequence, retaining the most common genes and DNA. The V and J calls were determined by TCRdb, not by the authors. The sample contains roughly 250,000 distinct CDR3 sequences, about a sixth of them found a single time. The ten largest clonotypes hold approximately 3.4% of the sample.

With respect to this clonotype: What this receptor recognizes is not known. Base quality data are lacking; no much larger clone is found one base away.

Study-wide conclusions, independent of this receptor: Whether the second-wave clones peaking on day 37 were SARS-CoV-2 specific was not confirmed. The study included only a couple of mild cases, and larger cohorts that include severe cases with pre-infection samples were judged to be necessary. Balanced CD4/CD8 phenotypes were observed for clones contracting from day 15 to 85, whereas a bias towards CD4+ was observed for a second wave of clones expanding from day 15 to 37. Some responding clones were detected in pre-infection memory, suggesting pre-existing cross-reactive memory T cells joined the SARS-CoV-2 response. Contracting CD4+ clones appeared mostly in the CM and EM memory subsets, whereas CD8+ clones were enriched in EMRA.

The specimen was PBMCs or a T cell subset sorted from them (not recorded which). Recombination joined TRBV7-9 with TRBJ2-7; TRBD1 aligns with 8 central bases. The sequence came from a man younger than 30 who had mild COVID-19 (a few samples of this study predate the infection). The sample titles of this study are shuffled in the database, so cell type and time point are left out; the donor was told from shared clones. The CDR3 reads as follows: CASSLSAHRGSSEQYV. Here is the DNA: TGTGCCAGCAGCCTCAGCGCCCACAGGGGGAGTAGCGAGCAGTACGTC.